Sequencing of this T cell receptor beta chain was carried out in a study of technical replicates of blood from several donors. Libraries were prepared by immunoSEQ multiplex PCR; TCRdb keeps only in-frame clonotypes and omits some of them. This table has some 80,000 clones, around 94% appearing once. The length of the CDR3 is 14 residues. V was clipped by 2 bases and J by 9 bases, with 12 bases between them. Germline CDR1 is SGHDT and CDR2 is YYEEEE. The J gene is TRBJ2-6, the V gene TRBV5-6; D is uncertain. The sequencing sample was made of T cells isolated from PBMCs. The receptor comes from a human donor in good health. The CDR3 reads CASSFFTALNVLTF. CDR3 coding DNA: TGTGCCAGCAGCTTCTTTACTGCCCTCAACGTCCTGACTTTC.